This entry lists 18 T cell receptor beta chains sequenced from one sample in a study of CD8 T cells in Susac syndrome. RNA totalling 0.5 to 1 ug underwent reverse transcription with random hexamers. TCRdb independently ran MiXCR on the immunoSEQ multiplex PCR reads; one entry per CDR3 protein. The sample consists of about 160,000 distinct CDR3 sequences, 90% to 95% of them appearing once. Specimen: CD4+ T cells from PBMCs. These TCRs come from a human donor in good health.

This clonotype was seen only once. The genes are TRBV12-3 or TRBV12-4 and TRBJ2-2; maybe TRBD1 (5 bases). The CDR3 has 16 amino acids. V was clipped by 4 bases and J by 7 bases, with 19 bases between them. In DNA, the CDR3 is TGTGCCAGCAGTTCTACCCTCAGGGTGCGGTACGGGGAGCTGTTTTTT. Amino acid sequence: CASSSTLRVRYGELFF.

The gene calls are TRBV12-3 or TRBV12-4 and TRBJ1-5; 9 bases align to TRBD1. The trim removed 5 bases at V and 2 bases at J, leaving 4 bases unmatched. This CDR3 spans 15 amino acids. CDR3 coding DNA: TGTGCCAGCAGTCACAGGGGGCAAGGCAATCAGCCCCAGCATTTT. Amino acids: CASSHRGQGNQPQHF.

CDR3 bases: TGTGCCAGCAGTGATACCGGGGAGCTGTTTTTT. Translated, it gives CASSDTGELFF. The chain joins TRBV6-2 or TRBV6-3 to TRBJ2-2; D ambiguous. CDR1 is MNHEY, CDR2 SVGEGT, per germline. V lost 5 bases and J 5 bases, leaving 3 bases between the germline ends. The CDR3 covers 11 residues.

V gene TRBV5-1 combines with J gene TRBJ1-2, with TRBD1 matching 11 bases. The CDR3 extends over 14 amino acids. Trimming removed 3 bases from V and 8 bases from J; junction bases left unmatched: 6. Germline V gene sequence: CDR1 SGHRS, CDR2 YFSETQ. The CDR3 loop is CASSSTDRGHGYTF. The CDR3 nucleotides are TGCGCCAGCAGCTCGACGGACAGGGGGCACGGCTACACCTTC.

This clonotype was observed once. The V and J genes are TRBV6-5 and TRBJ2-5; a possible D gene is TRBD1 (6 bases). Trimming pared 10 bases from V and 1 base from J, leaving 10 bases between. Germline V gene data show CDR1 as MNHEY and CDR2 as SVGAGI. CDR3 size: 12 residues. The CDR3 region has the DNA TGTGCCACCCGGACAGTCCAAGAGACCCAGTACTTC. Amino acids: CATRTVQETQYF.

J is TRBJ2-5 and V is TRBV20-1, with 11 bases that match TRBD2. Trimming cost V 0 bases and J 6 bases; bases outside gene matches: 12. The CDR3 loop spans 17 amino acids. Germline-derived CDR1 and CDR2 are DFQATT and SNEGSKA (reference sequence). CDR3 residues: CSARDPRTSGLSQTQYF. As DNA, the CDR3 is TGCAGTGCTAGAGATCCCCGGACTAGCGGGCTGAGTCAGACCCAGTACTTC.

The rearrangement uses TRBV3-1 and TRBJ2-3; possible D gene TRBD2, 6 bases. V was clipped by 4 bases and J by 2 bases, with 16 bases between them. This CDR3 contains 16 residues. The germline V gene has CDR1 LGHDT and CDR2 YNNKEL (reference sequence). In DNA form, the CDR3 reads TGTGCCAGCAGCCGATACTATAGCGGTCACACAGATACGCAGTATTTT. It yields the protein CASSRYYSGHTDTQYF.

The chain uses TRBV6-2 or TRBV6-3 and TRBJ1-1; a weak D match, TRBD1 (6 bases). Germline assignment: CDR1 MNHEY and CDR2 SVGEGT. This CDR3 region has 13 residues. V lost 6 bases, J lost 4 bases, and 12 bases lay in between. The CDR3 sequence: CASSTIRGTEAFF. CDR3 nucleotides: TGTGCCAGCAGCACAATCAGGGGCACTGAAGCTTTCTTT.

The chain uses TRBV5-1 and TRBJ2-7; D may be TRBD1 (6 bases). This CDR3 is built from 14 residues. CDR1 SGHRS and CDR2 YFSETQ come from the germline V gene. Between the trimmed V and J ends, which lost 1 base and 4 bases, there was a span of 12 bases. The CDR3 DNA is TGCGCCAGCAGCTTGACTGGACAGATGTACGAGCAGTACTTC. This gives the protein CASSLTGQMYEQYF.

The chain carries TRBV18 and TRBJ1-3; no clear D. From germline, CDR1 is KGHSH and CDR2 LQKENI. This CDR3 contains 15 residues. Trimming pared 4 bases from V and 2 bases from J, leaving 12 bases between. CDR3 in amino acids: CASSREAPTGNTIYF. CDR3 bases: TGTGCCAGCTCACGTGAAGCACCGACTGGAAACACCATATATTTT.

The V gene is TRBV7-9, the J gene TRBJ1-1, with TRBD1 matching over 10 bases. CDR3 size: 13 residues. Germline V gene lookup returns CDR1 SEHNR and CDR2 FQNEAQ (reference sequence). V lost 10 bases to trimming and J lost 5 bases; unmatched junction nucleotides: 7. CDR3 coding DNA: TGTGCCATAGACAGGGGGCGGGGAACTGAAGCTTTCTTT. As protein: CAIDRGRGTEAFF.

V and J are TRBV20-1 and TRBJ1-1; no definite D call. The CDR3 is made up of 13 amino acids. V shed 3 bases and J shed 6 bases, with 14 bases lying between them. Germline values: CDR1 DFQATT, CDR2 SNEGSKA (reference sequence). CDR3 region: CSARDVLVAEAFF. Here the CDR3 DNA reads TGCAGTGCTAGGGACGTCCTGGTAGCTGAAGCTTTCTTT.

This clonotype was seen more than once but under ten times. CDR3 nucleotide sequence: TGTGCCAGCAGTCCCCGGGACAGGGCCTACGAGCAGTACTTC. Translating it yields CASSPRDRAYEQYF. The V call is TRBV6-6, the J call TRBJ2-7; TRBD1 matches at 9 bases. Trimming removed 5 bases from V and 2 bases from J; junction bases left unmatched: 4. There are 14 residues in the CDR3. Germline lookup yields CDR1 MNHNY and CDR2 SVGAGI (reference sequence).

The J gene is TRBJ2-7, the V gene TRBV2; D might be TRBD1 (7 bases). This CDR3 spans 15 amino acids. The germline V and J ends were trimmed by 2 bases and 4 bases, with 15 bases remaining between them. The germline CDR1 and CDR2 sequences are SNHLY and FYNNEI. The chain's CDR3 is CASSETQGGSYEQYF. As DNA, the CDR3 is TGTGCCAGCAGTGAAACCCAGGGGGGATCATACGAGCAGTACTTC.

V usage is TRBV12-3 or TRBV12-4 and J usage is TRBJ1-1; 7 bases fit TRBD1. Losses at the gene ends were 4 bases for V and 0 bases for J; bases not matched to a gene: 2. The CDR3 is made up of 14 amino acids. The CDR3 sequence: CASSSTGLNTEAFF. The CDR3 bases are TGTGCCAGCAGTTCGACAGGGCTGAACACTGAAGCTTTCTTT.

Here the CDR3 reads CASSLAFDYEQYF. CDR3 DNA sequence: TGTGCCAGCAGTTTAGCATTTGACTACGAGCAGTACTTC. The chain joins TRBV12-3 or TRBV12-4 to TRBJ2-7, with unresolved D. The CDR3 has 13 amino acids. V lost 0 bases and J 3 bases, leaving 6 bases between the germline ends.

This chain joins TRBV5-1 and TRBJ2-7, with D unresolved. V lost 0 bases and J 3 bases, leaving 10 bases between the germline ends. The CDR3 spans 14 residues. Germline V gives CDR1 SGHRS, CDR2 YFSETQ. The CDR3 DNA sequence: TGCGCCAGCAGCTTGGAAGCGTTCGGCTACGAGCAGTACTTC. Its protein is CASSLEAFGYEQYF.

The J gene is TRBJ1-2, the V gene TRBV5-1; TRBD1 agrees at 7 bases. With V trimmed by 0 bases and J by 2 bases, 7 bases remained unmatched. This CDR3 comprises 16 residues. Germline CDR1 SGHRS, CDR2 YFSETQ. As DNA, the CDR3 is TGCGCCAGCAGCTTGGCCGGGACAGCATTGAACTATGGCTACACCTTC. Translation: CASSLAGTALNYGYTF. Looking up the rest from reference TRBV5-1 and TRBJ1-2 gives the full variable domain: KAGVTQTPRYLIKTRGQQVTLSCSPISGHRSVSWYQQTPGQGLQFLFEYFSETQRNKGNFPGRFSGRQFSNSRSEMNVSTLELGDSALYLCASSLAGTALNYGYTFGSGTRLTVV.